The clone carrying this T cell receptor (beta chain) was seen only once. Antigen unknown. These data originate in a study of PD-L1 blockade in urothelial cancer. Repertoires were generated with immunoSEQ multiplex PCR, while TCRdb's copy carries only in-frame clones and drops some. The data show roughly 32,000 clones, approximately 80% seen once. Findings of the study overall: Durable-benefit cases showed more tumor-associated blood clone expansion at 3 weeks.

Trimming removed 3 bases from V and 6 bases from J, with 15 bases in between. This CDR3 spans 14 amino acids. Germline loops: CDR1 SNHLY, CDR2 FYNNEI. The chain carries TRBV2 and TRBJ2-7; TRBD1 is a possible D gene (6 bases). This clonotype was sampled from a man aged 60 to 69 with urothelial cancer. The sample consisted of PBMCs, taken around atezolizumab (anti-PD-L1) treatment. DNA of the CDR3: TGTGCCAGCAGTGAGTCTAGGGGACAAGGCGAGCAGTACTTC. This translates into CASSESRGQGEQYF.